The 10 T cell receptor beta chains in this list originate from one sample, sequenced in a study of T cell responses to AZD1222 COVID-19 vaccine. The assay was immunoSEQ multiplex PCR, and TCRdb's table has in-frame clones only and misses some. The repertoire has approximately 88,000 clones, around 80% of them found once; the top ten carry around 21%. Sequenced material: peripheral blood, taken on day 0 of AZD1222 vaccination. The receptor source for this set is an adult in good health.

This sequence joins TRBV7-2 and TRBJ1-4, with D perhaps matching TRBD1 (5 bases). The V end lost 5 bases, the J end lost 4 bases, and 8 bases lay between the germline ends. CDR3 length equals 13 residues. The germline CDR1 and CDR2 sequences are SGHTA and FQGNSA. The chain's CDR3 is CASSRGLNEKLFF. CDR3 sequence (DNA): TGTGCCAGCAGCCGGGGACTTAATGAAAAACTGTTTTTT.

The genes are TRBV6-1 and TRBJ2-7; D not certain. The CDR3 runs to 14 residues. Germline V gene data show CDR1 as MNHNS and CDR2 as SASEGT. V was cut by 3 bases and J by 5 bases, with 14 bases left in between. CDR3 nucleotide sequence: TGTGCCAGCAGTGAGGTAGCCGGAACCCACGAGCAGTACTTC. As protein: CASSEVAGTHEQYF.

The chain combines TRBV9 with TRBJ2-3; D ambiguous. CDR3 size: 15 residues. Germline CDR1 reads SGDLS; CDR2 reads YYNGEE. Trimming left V 0 bases short and J 7 bases short, with 15 bases between. The CDR3 protein is CASSVAPAALNTQYF. CDR3 in DNA: TGTGCCAGCAGCGTAGCTCCGGCAGCCTTAAATACGCAGTATTTT.

The rearrangement joins TRBV7-2 to TRBJ2-7, with D tentatively TRBD2 (6 bases). Germline-derived CDR1 and CDR2 are SGHTA and FQGNSA. The CDR3 is 16 residues long. V shed 1 base and J shed 1 base, with 14 bases lying between them. The chain's CDR3 is CASSLVSGRPSYEQYF. CDR3 bases: TGTGCCAGCAGCTTAGTCTCGGGGAGGCCTTCCTACGAGCAGTACTTC.

The rearrangement links TRBV5-6 to TRBJ2-1; no reliable D call. V lost 3 bases and J 9 bases, leaving 13 bases between the germline ends. The CDR3 loop spans 13 amino acids. CDR1 and CDR2 from the germline V gene are SGHDT and YYEEEE. The CDR3 region has the DNA TGTGCCAGCAGCTCCACAGCCTGGGGTGAGCAGTTCTTC. Translated, it gives CASSSTAWGEQFF.

This clone has just one count. This chain links TRBV28 with TRBJ1-2; D might be TRBD1 (5 bases). The CDR3 length is 12 residues. The V end lost 8 bases, the J end lost 7 bases, and 14 bases lay between the germline ends. Germline loops: CDR1 MDHEN, CDR2 SYDVKM. In nucleotides, the CDR3 is TGTGCCAGCCACTCCGGGGGTACTGGCTACACCTTC. Translated, it gives CASHSGGTGYTF.

This chain links TRBV11-2 with TRBJ1-2; D gene ambiguous. V lost 4 bases and J 5 bases, leaving 17 bases between the germline ends. CDR3 length: 15 residues. Germline CDR1 reads SGHAT; CDR2 reads FQNNGV. The CDR3 spells CASSSTRTAPYGYTF. CDR3 in DNA: TGTGCCAGCAGCTCCACGCGGACGGCCCCATATGGCTACACCTTC.

The CDR3 DNA is TGCGCCAGCAGCTTGGCCCCGGGACAGGGAGATATTGGGGGCTATGGCTACACCTTC. This gives the protein CASSLAPGQGDIGGYGYTF. The chain joins TRBV5-1 to TRBJ1-2, with 9 nucleotides matching TRBD1. Germline V gene data show CDR1 as SGHRS and CDR2 as YFSETQ. With V trimmed by 0 bases and J by 4 bases, 16 bases remained unmatched. CDR3 length: 19 amino acids.

About this clone: The junction shows a germline mismatch at one end, possibly a read error. Additional DNA sequences in this sample encode the identical CDR3. This chain links TRBV5-1 with TRBJ2-7; possibly TRBD2 for D (6 bases). Germline V CDR1 and CDR2: SGHRS, YFSETQ. The CDR3 is 15 amino acids. DNA of the CDR3: TGCGCCAGCAGCTTGGTGGTAGCGGCGACCTACGAGCAGTACTTT. This translates into CASSLVVAATYEQYF.

The chain uses TRBV6-5 and TRBJ1-5, with D uncertain. Trimming left V 4 bases short and J 4 bases short, with 14 bases between. Germline CDR1 is MNHEY and CDR2 is SVGAGI. The CDR3 length is 15 residues. The CDR3 sequence: CASSSGGQMNQPQHF. The CDR3 DNA is TGTGCCAGCAGTTCAGGTGGGCAGATGAATCAGCCCCAGCATTTT.